A selection of T cell receptor beta chains follows, all from one sample in a study of T-cell reconstitution after alpha-beta-depleted transplantation in children. TCRdb used MiXCR to reprocess the PCR reads, holding one entry per CDR3 protein. This repertoire shows hundreds of thousands of distinct CDR3 sequences, 23% found once; its top ten account for 11% to 15%. Sequencing used PBMCs, mostly from graft donor cells, obtained 360 days after TCRalphabeta/CD19-depleted stem cell transplant. The origin of the receptors is a boy younger than two who had a stem cell transplant for acute myeloid leukemia, so the T cells may come from the graft donor. The CDR3 runs from the conserved cysteine through the conserved F or W. A D gene is named only where the DNA matches it firmly. A clone size is listed for some rows: how often the clone was seen (once, few, many), or a class if it is expanded.

CDR3aa,CDR3nt,v_gene,d_gene,abundance,j_gene
CATSRGVNTEAFF,TGTGCCACCAGCAGAGGAGTGAACACTGAAGCTTTCTTT,TRBV15,NA,few,TRBJ1-1
CSARDRGMQNTDTQYF,TGCAGTGCTAGAGATCGGGGGATGCAGAATACAGATACGCAGTATTTT,TRBV20-1,NA,NA,TRBJ2-3
CASSPRDKTDTQYF,TGTGCCAGCAGCCCCAGGGACAAAACAGATACGCAGTATTTT,TRBV7-8,NA,few,TRBJ2-3
CSARDPGRYEQYF,TGCAGTGCTAGAGATCCAGGGAGGTACGAGCAGTACTTC,TRBV20-1,NA,many,TRBJ2-7
CASSLGWGPADTQYF,TGTGCCAGCAGCTTAGGTTGGGGGCCTGCAGATACGCAGTATTTT,TRBV7-2,NA,few,TRBJ2-3
CSVGEGMNTEAFF,TGCAGCGTTGGGGAGGGAATGAACACTGAAGCTTTCTTT,TRBV29-1,NA,NA,TRBJ1-1
CSARVRQGHIQYF,TGCAGTGCTAGAGTGCGACAGGGACACATTCAGTACTTC,TRBV20-1,TRBD1,many,TRBJ2-4
CSARDTGTGASEQYF,TGCAGTGCTAGAGATACGGGGACAGGGGCCTCCGAGCAGTACTTC,TRBV20-1,TRBD1,NA,TRBJ2-7
CASSDIGNTEAFF,TGTGCCAGCAGTGACATCGGCAACACTGAAGCTTTCTTT,TRBV25-1,NA,many,TRBJ1-1
CSATLGAGGTDTQYF,TGCAGTGCAACACTTGGTGCGGGGGGCACAGATACGCAGTATTTT,TRBV20-1,TRBD2,NA,TRBJ2-3
CASSIRVNTGELFF,TGTGCCAGTAGTATACGGGTGAACACCGGGGAGCTGTTTTTT,TRBV19,NA,NA,TRBJ2-2
CAGGTGGDTGELFF,TGTGCCGGTGGGACAGGGGGAGACACCGGGGAGCTGTTTTTT,TRBV7-2,TRBD1,many,TRBJ2-2
CASSQDRSAGVYNEQFF,TGCGCCAGCAGCCAAGATAGATCGGCGGGGGTATACAATGAGCAGTTCTTC,TRBV4-3,TRBD2,NA,TRBJ2-1
CASRAGGSDYGYTF,TGTGCCAGCAGGGCAGGGGGTTCGGACTATGGCTACACCTTC,TRBV6-1,TRBD1,many,TRBJ1-2
CSVGTGAGYEQYF,TGCAGCGTTGGGACAGGGGCAGGCTACGAGCAGTACTTC,TRBV29-1,TRBD1,many,TRBJ2-7
CASSVWTSSGNTIYF,TGTGCCAGTAGTGTCTGGACAAGCTCTGGAAACACCATATATTTT,TRBV19,NA,many,TRBJ1-3
CSARDGRAWETQYF,TGCAGTGCTAGAGATGGTAGAGCCTGGGAGACCCAGTACTTC,TRBV20-1,NA,NA,TRBJ2-5
CASSPRWQSTDTQYF,TGTGCCAGCTCACCGCGGTGGCAAAGCACAGATACGCAGTATTTT,TRBV18,NA,NA,TRBJ2-3
CASSYLLWADTQYF,TGTGCCAGCAGTTACCTTCTATGGGCAGATACGCAGTATTTT,TRBV12-3/TRBV12-4,NA,NA,TRBJ2-3
CASSWQHRVTGANVLTF,TGTGCCAGCAGTTGGCAACACAGGGTAACTGGGGCCAACGTCCTGACTTTC,TRBV6-2/TRBV6-3,NA,NA,TRBJ2-6
CSAHGLAGIEQYF,TGCAGTGCTCACGGACTAGCGGGGATCGAGCAGTACTTC,TRBV20-1,TRBD2,few,TRBJ2-7
CSARASGVRPETQYF,TGCAGTGCTAGAGCTAGCGGGGTTCGACCAGAGACCCAGTACTTC,TRBV20-1,TRBD2,NA,TRBJ2-5
CSARDVTMNTEAFF,TGCAGTGCTAGAGACGTCACTATGAACACTGAAGCTTTCTTT,TRBV20-1,NA,NA,TRBJ1-1
CASSQDRFSGGYEQYF,TGCGCCAGCAGCCAAGACCGGTTTAGCGGGGGCTACGAGCAGTACTTC,TRBV4-3,TRBD2,many,TRBJ2-7
CASSLISTQETQYF,TGTGCCAGCAGCTTAATAAGCACCCAAGAGACCCAGTACTTC,TRBV7-6,NA,NA,TRBJ2-5
CASSILAGVTNEQFF,TGTGCCAGCAGCATTTTAGCGGGGGTCACAAATGAGCAGTTCTTC,TRBV7-9,TRBD2,NA,TRBJ2-1
CASTGWGGSSDEQFF,TGTGCCAGCACGGGTTGGGGGGGCTCCTCGGATGAGCAGTTCTTC,TRBV12-3/TRBV12-4,NA,many,TRBJ2-1
CASRGETTNYNEQFF,TGTGCCAGCAGGGGGGAGACGACCAATTACAATGAGCAGTTCTTC,TRBV11-3,NA,few,TRBJ2-1
CSAGPDTYNEQFF,TGCAGTGCTGGACCCGACACTTACAATGAGCAGTTCTTC,TRBV20-1,NA,few,TRBJ2-1
CSASSPDRPRSNQETQYF,TGCAGTGCTAGTTCCCCGGACAGGCCCCGTTCCAACCAAGAGACCCAGTACTTC,TRBV20-1,TRBD1,few,TRBJ2-5
CASSLLPRAHEQFF,TGTGCCAGCAGTTTATTACCCAGGGCGCATGAGCAGTTCTTC,TRBV28,NA,few,TRBJ2-1
CSAQGQGYGYTF,TGCAGTGCTCAGGGACAGGGTTATGGCTACACCTTC,TRBV20-1,TRBD1,NA,TRBJ1-2
CSARDTGGPNTEAFF,TGCAGTGCTAGAGATACAGGGGGGCCGAACACTGAAGCTTTCTTT,TRBV20-1,TRBD1,NA,TRBJ1-1
CATEGQEPTNTQYF,TGTGCCACCGAGGGACAGGAACCCACAAATACGCAGTATTTT,TRBV19,TRBD1,few,TRBJ2-3
CASARPPHTIYF,TGTGCCAGCGCCCGCCCGCCTCACACCATATATTTT,TRBV28,NA,NA,TRBJ1-3
CASSFDRGDGQPQHF,TGTGCCAGCAGTTTCGACAGGGGAGACGGTCAGCCCCAGCATTTT,TRBV6-5,TRBD1,few,TRBJ1-5
CASSQDGEGGETQYF,TGTGCCAGCAGCCAAGATGGGGAAGGAGGCGAGACCCAGTACTTC,TRBV4-2,NA,few,TRBJ2-5
CASSPGQGGTIYF,TGTGCCAGCAGCCCGGGACAGGGGGGGACCATATATTTT,TRBV6-6,TRBD1,many,TRBJ1-3
CASSPRPAVNQPQHF,TGTGCCAGCTCACCTCGGCCAGCCGTCAATCAGCCCCAGCATTTT,TRBV18,NA,NA,TRBJ1-5
CASSQNQGYEQYF,TGCGCCAGCAGCCAAAACCAGGGCTACGAGCAGTACTTC,TRBV4-3,NA,NA,TRBJ2-7
CASSPSLDTQYF,TGTGCCAGCTCACCGAGCCTCGATACGCAGTATTTT,TRBV18,NA,few,TRBJ2-3
CASSRTGLPTTNEKLFF,TGCGCCAGCAGCCGAACAGGGTTGCCCACAACTAATGAAAAACTGTTTTTT,TRBV4-1,NA,NA,TRBJ1-4
CSASVGLTHSGNTIYF,TGCAGTGCTAGTGTTGGACTTACCCACTCTGGAAACACCATATATTTT,TRBV20-1,NA,NA,TRBJ1-3
CASSIMGVGDEQYF,TGTGCCAGTAGTATTATGGGGGTCGGCGACGAGCAGTACTTC,TRBV19,NA,NA,TRBJ2-7
CASSLRSSGQETQYF,TGTGCCAGCAGCTTAAGGTCTAGCGGCCAAGAGACCCAGTACTTC,TRBV7-2,TRBD2,many,TRBJ2-5
CASSQEAGIPTTDTQYF,TGCGCCAGCAGCCAAGAAGCAGGGATCCCGACCACAGATACGCAGTATTTT,TRBV4-1,NA,NA,TRBJ2-3
CASSVGTPFYYNEQFF,TGTGCCAGCAGCGTGGGGACACCTTTTTACTACAATGAGCAGTTCTTC,TRBV11-3,NA,many,TRBJ2-1
CASTSALGYNEQFF,TGTGCCAGCACCTCAGCGTTAGGGTACAATGAGCAGTTCTTC,TRBV27,NA,few,TRBJ2-1
CASSHVLNEQFF,TGTGCCAGCAGCCATGTTTTGAATGAGCAGTTCTTC,TRBV5-5,NA,NA,TRBJ2-1
CASSLGGTTYEQYF,TGTGCCAGCAGTTTGGGAGGGACCACCTACGAGCAGTACTTC,TRBV12-3/TRBV12-4,TRBD2,many,TRBJ2-7
CASSSRGGDTGELFF,TGTGCCAGCAGCTCAAGAGGGGGCGACACCGGGGAGCTGTTTTTT,TRBV7-9,TRBD1,many,TRBJ2-2
CASRGEGLDRSYEQYF,TGTGCCAGCCGTGGGGAGGGTCTGGACAGATCCTACGAGCAGTACTTC,TRBV21-1,NA,NA,TRBJ2-7